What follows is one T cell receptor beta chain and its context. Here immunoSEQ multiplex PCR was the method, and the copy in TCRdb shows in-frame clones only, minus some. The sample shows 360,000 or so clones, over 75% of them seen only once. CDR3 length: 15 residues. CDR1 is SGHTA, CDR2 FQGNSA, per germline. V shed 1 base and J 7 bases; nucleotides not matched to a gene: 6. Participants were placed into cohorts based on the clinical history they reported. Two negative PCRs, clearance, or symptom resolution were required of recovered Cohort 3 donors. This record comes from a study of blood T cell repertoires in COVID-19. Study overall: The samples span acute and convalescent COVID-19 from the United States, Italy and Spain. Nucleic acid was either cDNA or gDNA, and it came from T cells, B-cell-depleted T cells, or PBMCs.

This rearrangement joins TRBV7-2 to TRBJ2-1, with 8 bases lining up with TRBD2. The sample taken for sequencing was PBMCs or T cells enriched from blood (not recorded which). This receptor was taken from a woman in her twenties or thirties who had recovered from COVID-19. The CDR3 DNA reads TGTGCCAGCAGCTTAGTAAGCGGGAGATGGAATGAGCAGTTCTTC. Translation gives CASSLVSGRWNEQFF.